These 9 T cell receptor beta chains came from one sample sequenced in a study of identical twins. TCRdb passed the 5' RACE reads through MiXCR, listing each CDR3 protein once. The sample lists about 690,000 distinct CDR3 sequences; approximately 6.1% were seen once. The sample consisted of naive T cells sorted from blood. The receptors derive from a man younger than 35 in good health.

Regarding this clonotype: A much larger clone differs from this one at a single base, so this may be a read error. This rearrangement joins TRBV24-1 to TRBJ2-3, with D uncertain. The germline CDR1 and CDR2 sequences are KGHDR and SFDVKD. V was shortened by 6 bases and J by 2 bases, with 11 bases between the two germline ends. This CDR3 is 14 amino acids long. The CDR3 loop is CATSNKVSTDTQYF. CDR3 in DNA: TGTGCCACCAGTAACAAAGTCTCCACAGATACGCAGTATTTT.

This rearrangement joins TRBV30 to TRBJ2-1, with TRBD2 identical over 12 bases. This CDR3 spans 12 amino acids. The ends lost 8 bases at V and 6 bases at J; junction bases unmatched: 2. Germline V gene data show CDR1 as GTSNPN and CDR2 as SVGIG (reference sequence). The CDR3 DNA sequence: TGTGCCCAGACTAGCGGGAGCAATGAGCAGTTCTTC. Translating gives CAQTSGSNEQFF.

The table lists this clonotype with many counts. For the CDR3, the DNA is TGTGCCAGCAGTCCGATAAGGACTAGCAGGGACGAGCAGTACTTC. Its translation is CASSPIRTSRDEQYF. The chain has TRBV28 and TRBJ2-7; TRBD2 matches at 8 bases. The CDR3 is made up of 15 amino acids. V gave up 5 bases and J gave up 5 bases; unmatched junction bases: 11. Germline loops: CDR1 MDHEN, CDR2 SYDVKM.

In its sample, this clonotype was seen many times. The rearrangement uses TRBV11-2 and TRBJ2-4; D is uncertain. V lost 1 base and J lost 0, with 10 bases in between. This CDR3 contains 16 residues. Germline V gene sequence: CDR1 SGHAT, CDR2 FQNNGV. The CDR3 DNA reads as TGTGCCAGCAGCTTAGGGTTAGGGCTAGCCAAAAACATTCAGTACTTC. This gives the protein CASSLGLGLAKNIQYF.

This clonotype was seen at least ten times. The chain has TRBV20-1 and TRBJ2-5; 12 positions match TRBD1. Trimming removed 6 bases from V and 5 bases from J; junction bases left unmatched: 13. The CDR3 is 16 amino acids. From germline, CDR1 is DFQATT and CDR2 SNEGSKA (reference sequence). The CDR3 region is CSATPRDRGQKETQYF. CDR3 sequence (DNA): TGCAGTGCCACCCCCCGGGACAGGGGGCAGAAGGAGACCCAGTACTTC.

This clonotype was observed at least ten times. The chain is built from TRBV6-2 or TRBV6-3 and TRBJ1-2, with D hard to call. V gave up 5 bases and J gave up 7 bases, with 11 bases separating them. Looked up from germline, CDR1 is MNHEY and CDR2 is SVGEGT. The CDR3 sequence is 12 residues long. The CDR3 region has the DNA TGTGCCAGCAGTCTGATGGCGGGTGGCTACACCTTC. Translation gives CASSLMAGGYTF.

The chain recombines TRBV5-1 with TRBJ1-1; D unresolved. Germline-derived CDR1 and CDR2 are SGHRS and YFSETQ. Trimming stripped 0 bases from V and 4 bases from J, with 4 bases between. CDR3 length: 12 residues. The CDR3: CASSLDTTEAFF. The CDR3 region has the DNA TGCGCCAGCAGCTTGGATACCACTGAAGCTTTCTTT.

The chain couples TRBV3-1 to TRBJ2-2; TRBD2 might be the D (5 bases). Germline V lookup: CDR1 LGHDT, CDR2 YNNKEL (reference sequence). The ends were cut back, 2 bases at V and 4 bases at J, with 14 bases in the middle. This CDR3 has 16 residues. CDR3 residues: CASSQIPDSGTGELFF. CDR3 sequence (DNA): TGTGCCAGCAGCCAAATCCCGGACTCGGGCACCGGGGAGCTGTTTTTT. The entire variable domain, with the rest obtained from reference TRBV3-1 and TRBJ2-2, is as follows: DTAVSQTPKYLVTQMGNDKSIKCEQNLGHDTMYWYKQDSKKFLKIMFSYNNKELIINETVPNRFSPKSPDKAHLNLHINSLELGDSAVYFCASSQIPDSGTGELFFGEGSRLTVL.

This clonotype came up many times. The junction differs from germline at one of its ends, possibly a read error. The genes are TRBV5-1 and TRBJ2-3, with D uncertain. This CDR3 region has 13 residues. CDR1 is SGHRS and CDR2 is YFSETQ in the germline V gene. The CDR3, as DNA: TGTGCCAGCAGTTTACCCAGCACAGATACGCAGTATTTT. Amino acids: CASSLPSTDTQYF. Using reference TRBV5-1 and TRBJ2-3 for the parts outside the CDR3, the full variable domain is KAGVTQTPRYLIKTRGQQVTLSCSPISGHRSVSWYQQTPGQGLQFLFEYFSETQRNKGNFPGRFSGRQFSNSRSEMNVSTLELGDSALYLCASSLPSTDTQYFGPGTRLTVL.